This T cell receptor beta chain originates from a study of beta chain features in type 1 diabetes. Notes on the study in general: Any PCR bias toward short templates would affect both groups alike. Type 1 diabetes patients had VDJ junctions that carried fewer insertions and more deletions.

Purity (above 98%) was reached by all sorted populations. What was sequenced were expressed TCRB transcripts, since all of the isolated RNA had been reverse transcribed. Profiled with immunoSEQ multiplex PCR; TCRdb holds only in-frame clones, not every one. The table records 350,000 to 450,000 clones, around 14% of them present only once. This clone was recorded a few times. As yet, its antigen is unknown. The TCR was taken from a man aged 30 to 45 in good health. Source material: naive CD4+ T cells from blood.

The CDR3 DNA is TGCGCCAGCAGCTTGGGCAGGGCCCCCTACAATGAGCAGTTCTTC. This gives the protein CASSLGRAPYNEQFF. V is TRBV5-1 and J is TRBJ2-1, with D tentatively TRBD1 (5 bases). The germline CDR1 and CDR2 sequences are SGHRS and YFSETQ. Trimming stripped 0 bases from V and 2 bases from J, with 9 bases between. The CDR3 spans 15 residues.